A selection of T cell receptor beta chains follows, all from one sample in a study of blood T cell repertoires in COVID-19. The data were produced by immunoSEQ multiplex PCR, yet TCRdb's version contains in-frame clones alone and is incomplete. The table has just over 95,000 clones, 82% seen once. Sequences were obtained from peripheral blood. The receptors shown here come from an elderly man with acute or convalescent COVID-19. The CDR3 runs from the conserved cysteine through the conserved F or W. The D gene is left open where the match is weak. The size field is filled for only some rows; it gives once, few, many or a size class.

v_call	j_call	clone_size	d_call	cdr3_aa	cdr3_nt
TRBV19	TRBJ2-1	NA	TRBD2	CASSRASGQQFF	TGTGCCAGTAGTAGGGCTAGCGGACAGCAGTTCTTC
TRBV19	TRBJ2-3	NA	NA	CASSIGQDFSTDTQYF	TGTGCCAGTAGTATAGGGCAGGACTTTAGCACAGATACGCAGTATTTT
TRBV11-2	TRBJ2-1	once	NA	CASSLPGGRANEQFF	TGTGCCAGCAGCCTGCCCGGGGGGCGGGCCAATGAGCAGTTCTTC
TRBV5-1	TRBJ1-1	few	NA	CASSLDGRQENTEAFF	TGCGCCAGCAGCTTGGACGGGAGGCAGGAGAACACTGAAGCTTTCTTT
TRBV5-6	TRBJ2-1	NA	TRBD2	CASSLVGSGGANEQFF	TGTGCCAGCAGCTTGGTTGGTAGCGGGGGGGCCAATGAGCAGTTCTTC
TRBV24-1	TRBJ2-3	NA	TRBD1	CATSDASAGGTDTQYF	TGTGCCACCAGTGACGCCAGCGCAGGGGGAACAGATACGCAGTATTTT
TRBV7-2	TRBJ1-6	NA	NA	CASSASVEGLTLHF	TGTGCCAGCAGCGCCTCCGTTGAGGGTTTGACCCTCCACTTT
TRBV27	TRBJ2-6	NA	NA	CASSSQGTNVLTF	TGTGCCAGCAGTAGCCAGGGTACCAACGTCCTGACTTTC
TRBV20-1	TRBJ2-3	once	NA	CSASFSGTSLHF	TGCAGTGCTAGTTTCTCCGGGACTTCTTTGCATTTT
TRBV5-1	TRBJ2-7	NA	TRBD1	CASSLVGTGGFEQYF	TGCGCCAGCAGCTTGGTGGGGACAGGGGGTTTCGAGCAGTACTTC
TRBV19	TRBJ1-2	NA	TRBD1	CASTTGVGYTF	TGTGCCAGTACCACAGGGGTTGGCTACACCTTC
TRBV6-5	TRBJ2-7	NA	TRBD1	CASSSDRDYEQYF	TGTGCCAGCAGTTCGGACAGGGACTACGAGCAGTACTTC
TRBV6-2/TRBV6-3	TRBJ1-5	NA	TRBD1	CASSRQGTRSNQPQHF	TGTGCCAGCAGTCGACAGGGGACCCGGAGCAATCAGCCCCAGCATTTT
TRBV3-1/TRBV3-2	TRBJ1-6	NA	NA	CASSHRLRPLHF	TGTGCCAGCAGCCACCGGCTGAGGCCCCTCCACTTT
TRBV5-8	TRBJ1-5	NA	NA	CASSTGGTVNQPQHF	TGTGCCAGCAGCACCGGGGGGACGGTCAATCAGCCCCAGCATTTT
TRBV7-2	TRBJ2-7	NA	TRBD2	CASSLLAGARYEQYF	TGTGCCAGCAGCCTACTAGCGGGAGCACGCTACGAGCAGTACTTC
TRBV19	TRBJ2-7	NA	TRBD1	CASRQGSSYEQYF	TGTGCCAGCAGACAGGGTAGCTCCTACGAGCAGTACTTC
TRBV3-1/TRBV3-2	TRBJ1-3	NA	NA	CASSQSDNDLGASGNTIYF	TGTGCCAGCAGCCAATCGGATAACGATCTGGGGGCCTCTGGAAACACCATATATTTT
TRBV6-2/TRBV6-3	TRBJ1-1	NA	TRBD1	CASSYLKGTGKINTEAFF	TGTGCCAGCAGTTACTTGAAGGGGACAGGAAAAATAAACACTGAAGCTTTCTTT
TRBV4-3	TRBJ1-3	NA	NA	CASSQGTLGASGNTIYF	TGCGCCAGCAGCCAAGGTACACTGGGGGCGAGTGGAAACACCATATATTTT
TRBV18	TRBJ2-1	NA	NA	CASSPPPGENEQFF	TGTGCCAGCTCACCCCCCCCAGGGGAAAATGAGCAGTTCTTC
TRBV10-3	TRBJ2-3	NA	NA	CAINRGPPTDTQYF	TGTGCCATCAATCGAGGGCCTCCCACAGATACGCAGTATTTT
TRBV4-3	TRBJ2-2	NA	TRBD1	CASSQKTGGASTGELFF	TGCGCCAGCAGCCAGAAAACAGGGGGCGCGTCCACCGGGGAGCTGTTTTTT
TRBV19	TRBJ1-2	NA	NA	CASSLTDSGGYRGYTF	TGTGCCAGCTCTCTTACCGACAGTGGTGGGTATCGTGGCTACACCTTC
TRBV27	TRBJ2-5	NA	NA	CASSPSGDQETQYF	TGTGCCAGCAGCCCCTCCGGGGACCAAGAGACCCAGTACTTC
TRBV28	TRBJ1-6	NA	NA	CASRATVSPLHF	TGTGCCAGCAGAGCGACCGTATCACCCCTCCACTTT
TRBV18	TRBJ2-3	NA	TRBD1	CATAQTGTATDTQYF	TGTGCCACCGCTCAAACCGGGACAGCCACAGATACGCAGTATTTT
TRBV6-1	TRBJ2-1	NA	TRBD2	CASSEGPSGGNNEQFF	TGTGCCAGCAGTGAGGGTCCCAGCGGGGGGAACAATGAGCAGTTCTTC
TRBV5-1	TRBJ1-3	NA	TRBD1	CASSFGTDLGNTIYF	TGCGCCAGCAGCTTCGGGACAGATTTGGGAAACACCATATATTTT
TRBV7-2	TRBJ1-5	few	TRBD1	CASSFRTGGSQPQHF	TGTGCCAGCAGCTTCCGGACAGGGGGCAGTCAGCCCCAGCATTTT
TRBV12-2	TRBJ2-2	NA	NA	CASRLGPPGQVNTGELFF	TGTGCAAGTCGCTTAGGGCCCCCGGGACAGGTGAACACCGGGGAGCTGTTTTTT
TRBV3-1/TRBV3-2	TRBJ2-1	NA	NA	CASSPGYEQFF	TGTGCCAGCAGCCCAGGTTATGAGCAGTTCTTC
TRBV6-5	TRBJ1-3	NA	NA	CASSITGDSGNTIYF	TGTGCCAGCAGCATAACAGGAGACTCTGGAAACACCATATATTTT
TRBV27	TRBJ1-5	NA	NA	CASSFSVSQPQHF	TGTGCCAGCAGTTTTTCGGTGTCTCAGCCCCAGCATTTT
TRBV2	TRBJ2-5	NA	TRBD2	CASSSPAGGRGQETQYF	TGTGCCAGCAGCAGTCCAGCGGGGGGTAGAGGACAAGAGACCCAGTACTTC
TRBV14	TRBJ2-7	NA	TRBD2	CASSRDYPFPYEQYF	TGTGCCAGCAGCCGGGACTATCCCTTCCCATACGAGCAGTACTTC